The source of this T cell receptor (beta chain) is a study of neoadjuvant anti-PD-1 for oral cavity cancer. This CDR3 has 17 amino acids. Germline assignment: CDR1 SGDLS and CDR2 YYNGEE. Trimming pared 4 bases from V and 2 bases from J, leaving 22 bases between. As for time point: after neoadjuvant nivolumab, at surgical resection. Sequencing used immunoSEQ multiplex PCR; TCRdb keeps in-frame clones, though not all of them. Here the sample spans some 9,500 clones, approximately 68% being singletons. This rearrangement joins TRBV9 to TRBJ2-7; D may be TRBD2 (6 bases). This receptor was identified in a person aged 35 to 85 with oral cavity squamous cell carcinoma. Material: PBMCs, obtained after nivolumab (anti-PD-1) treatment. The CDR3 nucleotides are TGTGCCAGCAGCCCGAGGCTCGGGGGTCTGAGAGCCTACGAGCAGTACTTC. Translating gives CASSPRLGGLRAYEQYF.